Each of the 2 T cell receptor beta chains below was sequenced from the same sample in a study of T-cell memory formation after mild COVID-19. TCRdb fed the 5' RACE reads into MiXCR, producing one record per CDR3 protein. The profile shows 250,000 to 300,000 distinct CDR3 sequences, around 15% of them singletons. Source material: PBMCs or a T cell subset sorted from them (not recorded which). The source of these receptors is a young man who had mild COVID-19 (a few samples of this study predate the infection). Cell type and time point are not known.

V and J are TRBV6-6 and TRBJ1-2; TRBD1 matches at 7 bases. The CDR3 spans 14 residues. CDR1 and CDR2 (germline): MNHNY, SVGAGI (reference sequence). Unmatched junction bases numbered 8, after V lost 6 bases and J lost 4 bases. The CDR3 loop reads CASRPRTGTYGYTF. The CDR3 bases are TGTGCCAGCAGACCGCGGACAGGAACCTATGGCTACACCTTC.

CDR3: CSARDQQGDEKLFF. Written as DNA, the CDR3 is TGCAGTGCTAGAGATCAACAGGGGGATGAAAAACTGTTTTTT. The chain recombines TRBV20-1 with TRBJ1-4, with TRBD1 matching 8 bases. V shed 0 bases, J shed 6 bases, and the junction held 3 bases outside the gene matches. This CDR3 has 14 residues. Germline CDR1 and CDR2: DFQATT and SNEGSKA (reference sequence).